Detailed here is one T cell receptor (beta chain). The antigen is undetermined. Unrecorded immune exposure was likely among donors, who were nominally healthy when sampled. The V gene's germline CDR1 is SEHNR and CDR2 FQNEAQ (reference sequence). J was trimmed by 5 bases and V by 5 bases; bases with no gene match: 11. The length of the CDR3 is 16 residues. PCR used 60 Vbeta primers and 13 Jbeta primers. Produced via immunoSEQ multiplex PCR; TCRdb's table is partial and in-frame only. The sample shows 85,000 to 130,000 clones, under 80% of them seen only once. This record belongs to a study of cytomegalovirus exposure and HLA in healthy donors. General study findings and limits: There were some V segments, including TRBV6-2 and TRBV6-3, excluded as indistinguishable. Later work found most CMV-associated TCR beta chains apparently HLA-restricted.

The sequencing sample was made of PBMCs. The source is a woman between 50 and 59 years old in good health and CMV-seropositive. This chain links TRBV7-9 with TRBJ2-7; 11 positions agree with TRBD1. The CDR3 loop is CASSHNFRDRGNEQYF. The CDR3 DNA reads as TGTGCCAGCAGCCATAATTTCCGGGACAGGGGGAACGAGCAGTACTTC. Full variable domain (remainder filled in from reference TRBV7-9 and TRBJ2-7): DTGVSQNPRHKITKRGQNVTFRCDPISEHNRLYWYRQTLGQGPEFLTYFQNEAQLEKSRLLSDRFSAERPKGSFSTLEIQRTEQGDSAMYLCASSHNFRDRGNEQYFGPGTRLTVT.